These T cell receptor beta chains were read from a single sample in a study of HIV-infected patients and healthy controls. One entry per CDR3 protein, called by TCRdb with MiXCR from the 5' RACE reads. The data show some 70,000 distinct CDR3 sequences, 15% to 20% seen once. The sequencing sample was made of CD4+ T cells from blood. These receptor sequences come from a human donor in good health. Both conserved end residues are part of each CDR3. The order of the fields is CDR3 length, J gene, V gene, D gene, clone size, CDR3 DNA, CDR3 protein. A D gene is named only where the DNA matches it firmly. Clone size is shown for a subset of rows, as once, few, many or a class of expanded clone.

length: 19; J: TRBJ1-1; V: TRBV7-2; D: .; size: many; DNA: TGTGCCAGCAGCTTAGCGTCCTTTTGGGCAGGGAAAGCGGACACTGAAGCTTTCTTT; CDR3: CASSLASFWAGKADTEAFF
length: 13; J: TRBJ2-5; V: TRBV11-1; D: TRBD1; size: many; DNA: TGTGCCAGCAGTCGGACAGGGCAAGAGACCCAGTACTTC; CDR3: CASSRTGQETQYF
length: 16; J: TRBJ2-3; V: TRBV4-1; D: TRBD2; size: few; DNA: TGCGCCAGCAGCCAAGGGTTTAGCGGGATCGGGTATACGCAGTATTTT; CDR3: CASSQGFSGIGYTQYF
length: 12; J: TRBJ1-2; V: TRBV29-1; D: .; size: many; DNA: TGCAGCGTTGAGGCTTGGGGTGGAGGCTACACCTTC; CDR3: CSVEAWGGGYTF
length: 14; J: TRBJ2-2; V: TRBV25-1; D: .; size: .; DNA: TGTGCCAGCAGTGTCAACACCAACACCGGGGAGCTGTTTTTT; CDR3: CASSVNTNTGELFF
length: 14; J: TRBJ1-2; V: TRBV7-9; D: .; size: few; DNA: TGTGCCAGCAGCTGGGGGACTTCAACCGGTGGCTACACCTTC; CDR3: CASSWGTSTGGYTF
length: 13; J: TRBJ2-5; V: TRBV6-6; D: .; size: few; DNA: TGTGCCAGCAGTACTCCCCCCCGCGAGACCCAGTACTTC; CDR3: CASSTPPRETQYF
length: 13; J: TRBJ1-2; V: TRBV10-3; D: .; size: few; DNA: TGTGCCATCAGTGCGGGACAAAACTATGGCTACACCTTC; CDR3: CAISAGQNYGYTF
length: 14; J: TRBJ1-1; V: TRBV5-1; D: .; size: .; DNA: TGCGCCAGCAGCTTGAATGGTCAGAACACTGAAGCTTTCTTT; CDR3: CASSLNGQNTEAFF
length: 14; J: TRBJ1-4; V: TRBV20-1; D: .; size: .; DNA: TGCAGTGCTAGAGACGCGACAGTTAATGAAAAACTGTTTTTT; CDR3: CSARDATVNEKLFF
length: 14; J: TRBJ1-5; V: TRBV12-5; D: .; size: .; DNA: TGTGCTAGTGGTTTGGAAGGTAGCAATCAGCCCCAGCATTTT; CDR3: CASGLEGSNQPQHF
length: 14; J: TRBJ1-1; V: TRBV5-1; D: .; size: many; DNA: TGCGCCAGCAGCTTGAGTACAGCCAGGACTGAAGCTTTCTTT; CDR3: CASSLSTARTEAFF
length: 13; J: TRBJ1-6; V: TRBV20-1; D: TRBD1; size: .; DNA: TGCAGTGCTAGTTCAGGGGGTAATTCACCCCTCCACTTT; CDR3: CSASSGGNSPLHF
length: 13; J: TRBJ2-5; V: TRBV18; D: .; size: many; DNA: TGTGCCAGCTCACCACCGACCCAAGAGACCCAGTACTTC; CDR3: CASSPPTQETQYF
length: 15; J: TRBJ2-2; V: TRBV3-1; D: TRBD2; size: many; DNA: TGTGCCAGCAGACTTAGCGGGAGCAACACCGGGGAGCTGTTTTTT; CDR3: CASRLSGSNTGELFF
length: 12; J: TRBJ1-2; V: TRBV20-1; D: .; size: .; DNA: TGCAGTGCCCCGACAGGCAAGAATGGCTACACCTTC; CDR3: CSAPTGKNGYTF
length: 14; J: TRBJ1-1; V: TRBV11-3; D: .; size: few; DNA: TGTGCCAGCAGCTCCTCCTTCGGGGACACTGAAGCTTTCTTT; CDR3: CASSSSFGDTEAFF
length: 14; J: TRBJ2-7; V: TRBV12-3/TRBV12-4; D: .; size: many; DNA: TGTGCCAGCAGTCCAGCGCTCGGCTCCTACGAGCAGTACTTC; CDR3: CASSPALGSYEQYF
length: 15; J: TRBJ1-2; V: TRBV6-6; D: .; size: many; DNA: TGTGCCAGCAGTTACGCAGACAGGACCCACTATGGCTACACCTTC; CDR3: CASSYADRTHYGYTF
length: 16; J: TRBJ1-3; V: TRBV9; D: TRBD1; size: .; DNA: TGTGCCAGCAGCCCTAGTGGCCAGGGGGGAAGAAACACCATATATTTT; CDR3: CASSPSGQGGRNTIYF
length: 12; J: TRBJ1-1; V: TRBV29-1; D: .; size: many; DNA: TGCAGCGCCTCCCGAGGACTCACTGAAGCTTTCTTT; CDR3: CSASRGLTEAFF
length: 14; J: TRBJ2-7; V: TRBV28; D: .; size: .; DNA: TGTGCCAGCAGTTTATTTGAGGAGGGTCGCGAGCAGTACTTC; CDR3: CASSLFEEGREQYF
length: 16; J: TRBJ2-5; V: TRBV20-1; D: .; size: many; DNA: TGCAGTGCTAGAGATCCTCGGGGGTCCGAAGGAGAGACCCAGTACTTC; CDR3: CSARDPRGSEGETQYF